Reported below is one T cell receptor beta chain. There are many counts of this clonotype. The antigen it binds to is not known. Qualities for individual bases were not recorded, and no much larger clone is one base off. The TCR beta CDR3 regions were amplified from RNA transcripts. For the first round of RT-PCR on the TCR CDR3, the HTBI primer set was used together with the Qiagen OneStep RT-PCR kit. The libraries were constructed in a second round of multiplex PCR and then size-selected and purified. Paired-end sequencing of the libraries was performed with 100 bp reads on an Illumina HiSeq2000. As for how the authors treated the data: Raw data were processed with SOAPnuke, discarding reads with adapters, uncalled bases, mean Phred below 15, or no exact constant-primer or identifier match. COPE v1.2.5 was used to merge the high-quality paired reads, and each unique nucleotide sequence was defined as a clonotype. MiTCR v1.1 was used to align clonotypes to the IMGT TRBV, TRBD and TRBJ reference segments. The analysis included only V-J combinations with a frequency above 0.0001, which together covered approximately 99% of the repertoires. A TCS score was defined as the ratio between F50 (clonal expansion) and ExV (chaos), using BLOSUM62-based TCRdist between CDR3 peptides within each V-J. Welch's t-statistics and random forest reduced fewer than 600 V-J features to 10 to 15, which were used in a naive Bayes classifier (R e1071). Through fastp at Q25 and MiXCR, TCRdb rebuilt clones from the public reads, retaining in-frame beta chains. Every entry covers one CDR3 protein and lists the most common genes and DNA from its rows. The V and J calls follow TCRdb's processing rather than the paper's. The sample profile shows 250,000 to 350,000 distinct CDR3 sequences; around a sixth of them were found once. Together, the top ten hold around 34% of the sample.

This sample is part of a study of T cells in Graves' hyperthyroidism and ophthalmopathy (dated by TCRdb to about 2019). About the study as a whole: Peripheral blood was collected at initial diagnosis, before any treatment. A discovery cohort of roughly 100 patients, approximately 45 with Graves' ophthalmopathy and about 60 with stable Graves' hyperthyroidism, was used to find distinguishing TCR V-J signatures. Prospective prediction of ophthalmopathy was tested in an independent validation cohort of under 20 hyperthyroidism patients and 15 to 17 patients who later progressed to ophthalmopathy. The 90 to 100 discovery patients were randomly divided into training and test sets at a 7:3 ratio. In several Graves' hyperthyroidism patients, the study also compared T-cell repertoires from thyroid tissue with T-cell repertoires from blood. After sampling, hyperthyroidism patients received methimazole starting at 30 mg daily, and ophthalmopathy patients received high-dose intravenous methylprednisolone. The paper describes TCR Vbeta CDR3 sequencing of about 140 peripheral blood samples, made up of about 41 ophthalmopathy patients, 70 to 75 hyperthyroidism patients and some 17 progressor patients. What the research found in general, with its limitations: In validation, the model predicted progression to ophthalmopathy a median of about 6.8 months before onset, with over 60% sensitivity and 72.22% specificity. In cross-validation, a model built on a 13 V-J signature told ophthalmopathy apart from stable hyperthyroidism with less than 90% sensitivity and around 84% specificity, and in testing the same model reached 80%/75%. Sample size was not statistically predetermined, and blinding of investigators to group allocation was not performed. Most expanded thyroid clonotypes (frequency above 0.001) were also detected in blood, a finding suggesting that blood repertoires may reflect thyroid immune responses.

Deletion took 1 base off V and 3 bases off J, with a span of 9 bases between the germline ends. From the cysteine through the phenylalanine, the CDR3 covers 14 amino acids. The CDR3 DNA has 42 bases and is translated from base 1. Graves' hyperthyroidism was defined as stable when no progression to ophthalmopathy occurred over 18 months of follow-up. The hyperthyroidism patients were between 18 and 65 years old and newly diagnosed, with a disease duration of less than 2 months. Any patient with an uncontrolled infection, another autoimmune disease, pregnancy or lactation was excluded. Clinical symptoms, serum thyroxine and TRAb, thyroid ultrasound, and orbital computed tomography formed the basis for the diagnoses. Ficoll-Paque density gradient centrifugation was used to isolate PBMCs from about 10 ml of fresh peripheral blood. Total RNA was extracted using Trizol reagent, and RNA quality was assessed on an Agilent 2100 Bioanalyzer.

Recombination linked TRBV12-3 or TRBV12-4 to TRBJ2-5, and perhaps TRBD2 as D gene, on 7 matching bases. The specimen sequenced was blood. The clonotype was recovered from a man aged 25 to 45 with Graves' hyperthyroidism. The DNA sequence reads TGTGCCAGCAGTTTAGAGGGGGGGGAAGAGACCCAGTACTTC. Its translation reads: CASSLEGGEETQYF.